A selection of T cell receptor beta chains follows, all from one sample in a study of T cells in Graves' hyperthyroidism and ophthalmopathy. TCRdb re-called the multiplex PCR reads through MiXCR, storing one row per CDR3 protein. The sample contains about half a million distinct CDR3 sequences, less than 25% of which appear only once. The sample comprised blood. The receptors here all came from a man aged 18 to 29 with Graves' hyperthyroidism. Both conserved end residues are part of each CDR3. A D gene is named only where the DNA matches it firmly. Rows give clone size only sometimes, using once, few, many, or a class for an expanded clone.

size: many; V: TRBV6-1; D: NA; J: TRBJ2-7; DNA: TGTGCCAGCAGTGTTATAGGACAGAGCTACGAGCAGTACTTC; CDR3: CASSVIGQSYEQYF
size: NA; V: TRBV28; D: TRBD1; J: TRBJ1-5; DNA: TGTGCCATCCTCTCGGGAGGGACAGCCTATAGCAATCAGCCCCAGCATTTT; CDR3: CAILSGGTAYSNQPQHF
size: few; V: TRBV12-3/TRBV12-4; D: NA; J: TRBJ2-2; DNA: TGTGCCAGCAGCCTTGCATCCATCACCGGGGAGCTGTTTTTT; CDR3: CASSLASITGELFF
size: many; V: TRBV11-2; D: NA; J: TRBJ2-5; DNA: TGTGCCAGCAGCTCCCCCCTTAGGACAGACCAAGAGACCCAGTACTTC; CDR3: CASSSPLRTDQETQYF
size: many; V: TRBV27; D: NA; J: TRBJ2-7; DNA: TGTGCCAGCAGTTTAAAGTTGGGGGTCTCCTACGAGCAGTACTTC; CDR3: CASSLKLGVSYEQYF
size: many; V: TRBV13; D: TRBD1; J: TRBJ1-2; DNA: TGTGCCAGCAGCTCTACCCGACAGGGGGCACATGGCTACACCTTC; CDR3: CASSSTRQGAHGYTF
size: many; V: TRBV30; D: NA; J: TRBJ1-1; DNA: TGTGCCTGGAGTGTAAGCTTGAACACTGAAGCTTTCTTT; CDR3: CAWSVSLNTEAFF
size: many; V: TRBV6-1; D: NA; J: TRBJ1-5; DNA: TGTGCCAGCACTAGTCAGCCCCAGCATTTT; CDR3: CASTSQPQHF
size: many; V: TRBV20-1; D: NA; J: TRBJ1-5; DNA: TGCAGTGGAAGTGGGTCGCGCAATCAGCCCCAGCATTTT; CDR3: CSGSGSRNQPQHF
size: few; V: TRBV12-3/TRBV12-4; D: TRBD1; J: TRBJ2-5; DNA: TGTGCCAGCAGTTCAAAGGACAGGGGCCCAGAGACCCAGTACTTC; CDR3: CASSSKDRGPETQYF